The following is a TCR beta chain sequence with its context. Purification of the CD8+ and CD4+ T cells relied on negative isolation, and TEMRA cells underwent FACS enrichment. Reverse transcription used roughly 0.5 to 1 ug RNA and random hexamers. One entry per CDR3 protein results from TCRdb running MiXCR on the immunoSEQ multiplex PCR reads. The top ten clones hold 0.085% to 0.13% of a sample with some 170,000 distinct CDR3 sequences, roughly 94% of them seen once. The data were obtained in a study of CD8 T cells in Susac syndrome. The CDR3 spans 16 residues. With 5 bases clipped from V and 1 base from J, the junction kept 4 bases outside the gene matches. Germline-derived CDR1 and CDR2 are SGHTA and FQGTGA.

The sequencing sample was made of CD4+ T cells from PBMCs. The chain is built from TRBV7-3 and TRBJ2-3; 12 bases match TRBD2. The TCR originated in a human donor in good health. CDR3 sequence reads: CASSILAGGGTDTQYF. The CDR3 DNA is TGTGCCAGCAGCATTCTAGCGGGAGGGGGCACAGATACGCAGTATTTT.